A single sample is the source of the 30 T cell receptor beta chains below, sequenced in a study of T cells in Graves' hyperthyroidism and ophthalmopathy (dated by TCRdb to between 2019 and 2020). Receptor libraries were prepared by multiplex PCR. The sample was run on an Illumina HiSeq 2000. The TCR beta CDR3 regions were amplified from the RNA transcripts. The first round of RT-PCR for the TCR CDR3 was performed with the HTBI primer set and the Qiagen OneStep RT-PCR kit. TCRdb itself trimmed the public reads at Q25 with fastp, ran MiXCR and retained productive beta chains. Rows with a matching CDR3 protein are joined into one entry that keeps the most common DNA and genes. The table for this sample lists 700,000 or so distinct CDR3 sequences; about 17% of them were counted only once. The ten largest account for approximately 8.4% of the sample. Sequencing was done on a sample of blood. These receptor sequences come from a man between 18 and 29 years old with Graves' hyperthyroidism.

This clonotype was seen many times. The rearrangement links TRBV3-1 to TRBJ2-1; 7 nucleotides line up with TRBD2. The ends lost 0 bases at V and 7 bases at J; junction bases unmatched: 3. The CDR3 totals 14 residues. Germline lookup yields CDR1 LGHDT and CDR2 YNNKEL (reference sequence). DNA of the CDR3: TGTGCCAGCAGCCAAGAAGCGGGAAGGAATGAGCAGTTCTTC. This encodes CASSQEAGRNEQFF.

Details on this clonotype: Germline is not matched at one junction end, which may reflect a read error. This sequence joins TRBV7-2 and TRBJ2-7; D possibly uses TRBD1 or TRBD2 (6 bases each). Germline values: CDR1 SGHTA, CDR2 FQGNSA. This CDR3 comprises 16 residues. For the CDR3, the DNA is TGTGCCAGCAGCCCCAAAGGGGGGTCCCAGTCCTACGAGCAGTGCTTC. It yields the protein CASSPKGGSQSYEQCF.

This clonotype came up many times. The V gene is TRBV27, the J gene TRBJ1-2; 8 nucleotides line up with TRBD1. The CDR3 is 15 amino acids. V shed 4 bases, J shed 7 bases, and the junction held 11 bases outside the gene matches. Germline CDR1 MNHEY, CDR2 SMNVEV (reference sequence). CDR3 DNA: TGTGCCAGCAGTTCTTCCGCGACAGGGGCTGGTGGCTACACCTTC. Translating gives CASSSSATGAGGYTF.

The sample holds many counts of this clonotype. The chain joins TRBV28 to TRBJ1-1, with 11 nucleotides matching TRBD1. The CDR3 is made up of 15 amino acids. The V gene's germline CDR1 is MDHEN and CDR2 SYDVKM. The J segment lost 5 bases and the V segment lost 6 bases, leaving 8 bases of the junction unmatched. The CDR3 loop is CASSWTGGESTEAFF. The CDR3 DNA reads as TGTGCCAGCAGCTGGACAGGGGGCGAGTCTACTGAAGCTTTCTTT.

This clonotype was recorded a few times. V usage is TRBV19 and J usage is TRBJ2-1; D might be TRBD2 (6 bases). V lost 4 bases and J 0 bases, leaving 16 bases between the germline ends. The CDR3 length is 17 residues. Germline CDR1 LNHDA, CDR2 SQIVND (reference sequence). This CDR3 is CASSTPTRESSYNEQFF. The CDR3 DNA is TGTGCCAGTAGTACACCGACTAGGGAGAGCTCCTACAATGAGCAGTTCTTC. The full variable domain, in which reference TRBV19 and TRBJ2-1 provide the parts outside the CDR3, is DGGITQSPKYLFRKEGQNVTLSCEQNLNHDAMYWYRQDPGQGLRLIYYSQIVNDFQKGDIAEGYSVSREKKESFPLTVTSAQKNPTAFYLCASSTPTRESSYNEQFFGPGTRLTVL.

This clonotype was recorded a few times. A read error may be the cause here, since a much bigger clone is one base away. This rearrangement joins TRBV2 to TRBJ2-1, with 9 bases matching TRBD2. V lost 7 bases and J lost 6; bases outside the gene matches: 10. The germline V gene encodes CDR1 SNHLY and CDR2 FYNNEI. The CDR3 length is 15 residues. The DNA of the CDR3 is TGTGCCAGCAAACCGGGACTAGCAGCCTGCAATGAGCAGTTCTTC. It encodes CASKPGLAACNEQFF.

The sample holds a few counts of this clonotype. The V call is TRBV28, the J call TRBJ1-5; a weak D match, TRBD1 (6 bases). This CDR3 spans 16 amino acids. Trimming cost V 10 bases and J 2 bases, with 21 bases left between them. Germline CDR1 is MDHEN and CDR2 is SYDVKM. The CDR3 DNA reads as TGTGCCAACAGGACGAATGGCAGGGGCGGCAATCAGCCCCAGCATTTT. Protein: CANRTNGRGGNQPQHF.

The V call is TRBV5-1, the J call TRBJ2-1; 10 nucleotides agree with TRBD2. The CDR3 totals 19 residues. The J segment lost 5 bases and the V segment lost 0 bases, leaving 14 bases of the junction unmatched. Per germline, CDR1 SGHRS and CDR2 YFSETQ. CDR3 bases: TGCGCCAGCAGCTTGGGGACGATTCTAGCGGGAGTTCCGGACAATGAGCAGTTCTTC. This sequence encodes CASSLGTILAGVPDNEQFF.

This clonotype was counted many times. The chain recombines TRBV3-1 with TRBJ2-7, with D uncertain. The V end was cut by 1 base, the J end by 6 bases, with 7 bases between. The CDR3 covers 12 residues. Germline V CDR1 and CDR2: LGHDT, YNNKEL (reference sequence). The CDR3 spells CASSQGWGEQYF. CDR3 in DNA: TGTGCCAGCAGCCAAGGGTGGGGCGAGCAGTACTTC.

This clonotype was observed at least ten times. The V and J genes are TRBV29-1 and TRBJ2-1, with D perhaps assigned TRBD1 or TRBD2 (6 bases each). This CDR3 contains 11 residues. CDR1 is SQVTM and CDR2 is ANQGSEA in the germline V gene. The CDR3 reads CRAGTQDEQFF. In DNA, the CDR3 is TGCAGGGCGGGGACACAAGATGAGCAGTTCTTC.

This chain joins TRBV5-4 and TRBJ1-6, with a possible D match to TRBD1 (6 bases). Germline V CDR1 and CDR2: SGHNT, YYREEE (reference sequence). With 5 bases removed from V and 6 bases from J, the gap between germline ends came to 15 bases. The CDR3 covers 15 residues. The CDR3 reads CASSLGSGVNSPLHF. The CDR3 DNA sequence: TGTGCCAGCAGTCTAGGATCAGGGGTTAATTCACCCCTCCACTTT.

This clonotype was seen ten or more times. The chain recombines TRBV7-2 with TRBJ2-5; D not certain. The CDR3 is 15 residues long. Trimming left V 0 bases short and J 4 bases short, with 12 bases between. CDR1 and CDR2 from the germline V gene are SGHTA and FQGNSA. CDR3 sequence reads: CASSLAPRVRETQYF. CDR3 DNA: TGTGCCAGCAGCTTAGCACCTAGGGTGCGAGAGACCCAGTACTTC.

This clonotype was seen ten or more times. The genes are TRBV12-3 or TRBV12-4 and TRBJ1-1; no reliable D call. V shed 1 base and J shed 5 bases, with 8 bases lying between them. The CDR3 is 13 residues long. Here the CDR3 reads CASSLVTGTEAFF. In DNA, the CDR3 is TGTGCCAGCAGTTTAGTGACGGGGACTGAAGCTTTCTTT.

This clonotype was seen a handful of times. The gene calls are TRBV6-1 and TRBJ2-7, with 10 bases matching TRBD1. Germline V gene data show CDR1 as MNHNS and CDR2 as SASEGT. Germline trimming cut 5 bases from V and 8 bases from J; bases unmatched to any gene: 9. This CDR3 has 14 amino acids. This CDR3 is CASSPGQGGTKQYF. The DNA of the CDR3 is TGTGCCAGCAGTCCTGGACAGGGGGGAACGAAGCAGTACTTC.

This clonotype showed up many times. The gene calls are TRBV11-2 and TRBJ2-1, with D maybe TRBD2 (6 bases). The germline CDR1 and CDR2 sequences are SGHAT and FQNNGV. V gave up 6 bases and J gave up 6 bases, with 9 bases separating them. This CDR3 has 12 residues. CDR3 DNA sequence: TGTGCCAGCAGAGGACTATCCAATGAGCAGTTCTTC. It translates to CASRGLSNEQFF.

The V call is TRBV20-1, the J call TRBJ2-3; D may correspond to TRBD1 or TRBD2 (5 bases each). The CDR3 sequence is 13 residues long. Trimming removed 6 bases from V and 4 bases from J, with 14 bases in between. Germline values: CDR1 DFQATT, CDR2 SNEGSKA (reference sequence). The CDR3 region has the DNA TGCAGTGCATGGGTCCGGGGACCAGATACGCAGTATTTT. Protein: CSAWVRGPDTQYF.

This clonotype was seen at least ten times. The rearrangement links TRBV11-1 to TRBJ2-3; D is uncertain. Trimming removed 2 bases at V and 0 bases at J, with 15 bases between. The CDR3 runs to 17 residues. From germline, CDR1 is SGHAT and CDR2 FQDESV (reference sequence). This chain's CDR3 is CASSLYVGSYSTDTQYF. The CDR3 region has the DNA TGTGCCAGCAGCTTATATGTCGGGTCGTATAGCACAGATACGCAGTATTTT.

This clonotype was found a few times. V usage is TRBV5-8 and J usage is TRBJ1-1; possibly TRBD1 for D (6 bases). With 4 bases removed from V and 1 base from J, the gap between germline ends came to 14 bases. CDR1 is SGHTS and CDR2 is YDEGEE in the germline V gene. This CDR3 has 15 amino acids. CDR3 amino acids: CASSLVQGQNTEAFF. CDR3 in DNA: TGTGCCAGCAGCCTGGTGCAGGGGCAGAACACTGAAGCTTTCTTT.

At least ten counts were recorded for this clonotype. This chain joins TRBV7-2 and TRBJ2-1; tentative D call: TRBD2 (6 bases). Germline CDR1 and CDR2: SGHTA and FQGNSA. This CDR3 has 17 amino acids. Trimming took 0 bases from V and 3 from J, leaving 15 bases between them. Here the CDR3 reads CASSLAGLAYRYNEQFF. CDR3 coding DNA: TGTGCCAGCAGCTTAGCAGGTCTAGCGTATCGCTACAATGAGCAGTTCTTC.

This clonotype was recorded at least ten times. This rearrangement joins TRBV29-1 to TRBJ2-1, with TRBD1 identical over 11 bases. This CDR3 is built from 13 residues. After removal of 6 bases from V and 9 bases from J, the junction contained 7 bases not matched to a gene. Germline CDR1 reads SQVTM; CDR2 reads ANQGSEA. This CDR3 is CSVDAGTGGEQFF. CDR3 nucleotides: TGCAGCGTCGATGCCGGGACAGGGGGTGAGCAGTTCTTC.

A few counts support this clonotype. The rearrangement links TRBV11-3 to TRBJ2-7; 8 nucleotides align to TRBD2. The V gene end was trimmed by 0 bases and the J gene end by 2 bases; junction bases not matched to a gene: 3. This CDR3 comprises 15 residues. Looked up from germline, CDR1 is SGHNT and CDR2 is YENEEA. The CDR3 region has the DNA TGTGCCAGCAGCTTAGAGCTAGCGGGTCCCTACGAGCAGTACTTC. It specifies CASSLELAGPYEQYF.

The sample holds many counts of this clonotype. The rearrangement links TRBV11-2 to TRBJ2-5, with a possible D match to TRBD1 (6 bases). Trimming shortened V by 5 bases and J by 6 bases, and 22 bases separated the two germline ends. The germline CDR1 and CDR2 sequences are SGHAT and FQNNGV. The CDR3 length is 16 residues. This CDR3 is CASSLGLQGMRQTQYF. CDR3 bases: TGTGCCAGCAGCCTAGGGTTACAGGGTATGAGGCAGACCCAGTACTTC. The entire variable domain, with the rest obtained from reference TRBV11-2 and TRBJ2-5, is as follows: EAGVAQSPRYKIIEKRQSVAFWCNPISGHATLYWYQQILGQGPKLLIQFQNNGVVDDSQLPKDRFSAERLKGVDSTLKIQPAKLEDSAVYLCASSLGLQGMRQTQYFGPGTRLLVL.

This clonotype was observed a handful of times. The chain uses TRBV20-1 and TRBJ2-1; possibly TRBD2 for D (6 bases). There are 15 residues in the CDR3. Trimming removed 3 bases from V and 7 bases from J, with 19 bases in between. Germline V gene lookup returns CDR1 DFQATT and CDR2 SNEGSKA (reference sequence). As DNA, the CDR3 is TGCAGTGCTAGCCTCCCTAGCGCCCGGTGGAATGAGCAGTTCTTC. As protein: CSASLPSARWNEQFF.

V is TRBV11-2 and J is TRBJ2-7, with 7 positions matching TRBD1. This CDR3 is 16 amino acids long. The germline V gene has CDR1 SGHAT and CDR2 FQNNGV. The V segment lost 5 bases and the J segment 5 bases; nucleotides outside the gene matches: 15. The CDR3 DNA reads as TGTGCCAGCAGCCCCAGGACAGGCTTCGAAGTCGACGAGCAGTACTTC. Protein: CASSPRTGFEVDEQYF.

The genes are TRBV7-2 and TRBJ2-7; 8 bases map to TRBD2. This CDR3 spans 13 amino acids. Trimming at V came to 5 bases and at J to 3 bases, leaving 3 bases not matched to a gene. Germline V gene sequence: CDR1 SGHTA, CDR2 FQGNSA. The CDR3 bases are TGTGCCAGCAGCCGAGCGGGGGACTACGAGCAGTACTTC. It encodes CASSRAGDYEQYF.

Ten or more counts support this clonotype. J is TRBJ2-7 and V is TRBV12-3 or TRBV12-4; possible D gene TRBD1, 5 bases. V was cut by 2 bases and J by 5 bases, with 10 bases left in between. The CDR3 sequence is 13 residues long. CDR3 DNA sequence: TGTGCCAGCAGTTTATACCAGGGCGACGAGCAGTACTTC. It translates to CASSLYQGDEQYF.

This clonotype showed up just a few times. A clone one base away is much larger, so this may be a read error. The V gene is TRBV12-3 or TRBV12-4, the J gene TRBJ2-7; D remains unclear. V gave up 7 bases and J gave up 5 bases, with 12 bases separating them. The CDR3 has 12 residues. The CDR3 sequence: CASTINQDEQYF. The DNA of the CDR3 is TGTGCCAGCACTATAAACCAGGACGAGCAGTACTTC.

This chain links TRBV12-3 or TRBV12-4 with TRBJ2-1; 7 bases are shared with TRBD2. Losses at the gene ends were 3 bases for V and 5 bases for J; bases not matched to a gene: 10. The CDR3 has 16 residues. The CDR3 spells CASSFFGGRANNEQFF. The CDR3 nucleotides read TGTGCCAGCAGTTTTTTCGGTGGGAGGGCCAACAATGAGCAGTTCTTC.

There are many counts of this clonotype. The chain has TRBV13 and TRBJ2-7; D remains unclear. This CDR3 is built from 16 residues. The germline V and J ends were trimmed by 5 bases and 2 bases, with 19 bases remaining between them. Germline V lookup: CDR1 PRHDT, CDR2 FYEKMQ (reference sequence). The CDR3: CASSPGRRAFPYEQYF. CDR3 sequence (DNA): TGTGCCAGCAGCCCCGGACGCCGAGCCTTCCCCTACGAGCAGTACTTC. Full variable domain (rest looked up from reference TRBV13 and TRBJ2-7): AAGVIQSPRHLIKEKRETATLKCYPIPRHDTVYWYQQGPGQDPQFLISFYEKMQSDKGSIPDRFSAQQFSDYHSELNMSSLELGDSALYFCASSPGRRAFPYEQYFGPGTRLTVT.

This clonotype was detected many times. The V call is TRBV12-3 or TRBV12-4, the J call TRBJ1-5; D remains ambiguous. Trimming left V 3 bases short and J 4 bases short, with 7 bases between. The CDR3 length is 13 residues. CDR3 region: CASSFEANQPQHF. In nucleotides, the CDR3 is TGTGCCAGCAGTTTTGAGGCGAATCAGCCCCAGCATTTT.